The next 10 T cell receptor beta chains were all read from a single sample in a study of metastatic and nonmetastatic thyroid tumors. All patients reached thyroid surgery having received no treatment beforehand. TCRdb re-processed the PCR reads through MiXCR. Of about 33,000 clones listed, 17% are singletons. Sequencing input: blood. Source of these receptors: a female donor with papillary thyroid cancer or a benign thyroid nodule (not recorded which). Some clones in this sample may be carry-over from other donors' samples.

Only a few counts were recorded for this clone. This chain connects TRBV30 to TRBJ2-3; 7 nucleotides align to TRBD2. Germline lookup yields CDR1 GTSNPN and CDR2 SVGIG (reference sequence). V shed 0 bases, J shed 1 base, and the junction held 19 bases outside the gene matches. The CDR3 consists of 20 residues. The CDR3 loop is CAWSVTAGDARGFGTDTQYF. CDR3 DNA sequence: TGTGCCTGGAGTGTTACTGCGGGAGACGCCCGCGGGTTCGGCACAGATACGCAGTATTTT.

The chain employs TRBV24-1 and TRBJ2-1; 15 bases are shared with TRBD2. The CDR3 consists of 20 residues. V was clipped by 8 bases and J by 3 bases; unmatched bases: 16. Germline V gene data show CDR1 as KGHDR and CDR2 as SFDVKD. This CDR3 is CATKRLGLAGGHIGYNEQFF. The CDR3 DNA reads TGTGCCACCAAACGACTCGGACTAGCGGGAGGGCATATCGGCTACAATGAGCAGTTCTTC.

The chain recombines TRBV6-1 with TRBJ1-1, with TRBD1 matching 9 bases. This CDR3 contains 11 residues. The germline V gene has CDR1 MNHNS and CDR2 SASEGT. In nucleotides, the CDR3 is TGTGGGTGCAGTTTACAGGGGGCGGCTTTCTTT. Translation: CGCSLQGAAFF.

Many counts were recorded for this clone. V usage is TRBV10-3 and J usage is TRBJ1-5, with TRBD1 as a possible D gene (5 bases). The CDR3 has 15 residues. Trimming took off 6 bases at V and 7 bases at J, with 19 bases between the two ends. Germline V gene lookup returns CDR1 ENHRY and CDR2 SYGVKD. The CDR3: CAIRGEMGGGQPQHF. Written as DNA, the CDR3 is TGTGCCATCAGAGGGGAAATGGGGGGAGGACAGCCCCAGCATTTT.

In this sample, this clone turned up many times. Additional DNA sequences in this sample encode the identical CDR3. The rearrangement uses TRBV9 and TRBJ2-5; 8 bases are a match to TRBD2. Germline lookup yields CDR1 SGDLS and CDR2 YYNGEE. This CDR3 is 15 amino acids long. J was trimmed by 4 bases and V by 4 bases; bases with no gene match: 9. DNA of the CDR3: TGTGCCAGCAGCCCTGAAGCGGGAGCTTTAGAGACCCAGTACTTC. This sequence encodes CASSPEAGALETQYF.

The sample holds many counts of this clone. The V call is TRBV6-6, the J call TRBJ2-1; TRBD1 matches 9 bases. J gave up 9 bases and V 2 bases, and 2 bases lay outside the gene matches. In germline, CDR1 is MNHNY, CDR2 SVGAGI (reference sequence). The CDR3 covers 13 residues. CDR3: CASSYGQGSEQFF. The DNA for the CDR3 is TGTGCCAGCAGTTACGGACAGGGGAGTGAGCAGTTCTTC.

This clone was detected only a few times. The gene calls are TRBV6-1 and TRBJ1-1; D remains ambiguous. Trimming removed 6 bases from V and 5 bases from J, with 19 bases in between. The CDR3 loop spans 15 amino acids. Germline V gene data show CDR1 as MNHNS and CDR2 as SASEGT. CDR3 DNA: TGTGCCAGCAGCCCTCCGGGCATGGTGGAGACTGAAGCTTTCTTT. Amino acid sequence: CASSPPGMVETEAFF.

This clone was observed many times. The rearrangement uses TRBV7-9 and TRBJ2-1; 9 nucleotides align to TRBD2. The junction had 2 bases not matched to a gene; V was cut back by 4 bases and J by 10 bases. Looked up from germline, CDR1 is SEHNR and CDR2 is FQNEAQ (reference sequence). The CDR3 is made up of 12 amino acids. The CDR3 loop reads CASSSTSGEQFF. CDR3 DNA: TGTGCCAGCAGCTCTACTAGCGGGGAGCAGTTCTTC.

In its sample, this clone was seen many times. The gene calls are TRBV2 and TRBJ2-3; D is perhaps TRBD2 (6 bases). This CDR3 contains 14 residues. Trimming shortened V by 4 bases and J by 3 bases, and 11 bases separated the two germline ends. In germline, CDR1 is SNHLY, CDR2 FYNNEI. CDR3 nucleotides: TGTGCCAGCAGTGGGGGGGTGGGGACAGATACGCAGTATTTT. Translation gives CASSGGVGTDTQYF.

Many counts were recorded for this clone. The chain uses TRBV3-1 and TRBJ1-6; D is perhaps TRBD1 (5 bases). Germline CDR1 and CDR2: LGHDT and YNNKEL (reference sequence). V lost 0 bases, J lost 7 bases, and 13 bases lay in between. This CDR3 region has 16 residues. In nucleotides, the CDR3 is TGTGCCAGCAGCCAAGATGGCGGGGGTGAAAATTCACCCCTCCACTTT. It yields the protein CASSQDGGGENSPLHF.